Below are 23 T cell receptor beta chains sequenced from a single sample in a study of T cell responses to AZD1222 COVID-19 vaccine. Assay used: immunoSEQ multiplex PCR; TCRdb lists only in-frame clones, some missing. The table shows approximately 160,000 clones, with 70% to 90% occurring only once. This sample comprised peripheral blood, obtained on day 0 of MenACWY control vaccination. The receptors originated from an adult in good health.

J is TRBJ2-2 and V is TRBV6-5; 9 bases map to TRBD1. With V trimmed by 6 bases and J by 7 bases, 9 bases remained unmatched. The CDR3 loop spans 15 amino acids. The germline V gene encodes CDR1 MNHEY and CDR2 SVGAGI. CDR3 DNA sequence: TGTGCCAGCAGGAGGGACAGGGAATCCATCGGGGAGCTGTTTTTT. Translated: CASRRDRESIGELFF.

This chain joins TRBV28 and TRBJ1-5; D remains ambiguous. The CDR3 is 11 residues long. V was clipped by 8 bases and J by 1 base, with 3 bases between them. Germline V gene lookup returns CDR1 MDHEN and CDR2 SYDVKM. The CDR3 spells CASGSNQPQHF. The CDR3, as DNA: TGTGCCAGCGGAAGCAATCAGCCCCAGCATTTT. Filled out from reference TRBV28 and TRBJ1-5, the complete variable domain reads DVKVTQSSRYLVKRTGEKVFLECVQDMDHENMFWYRQDPGLGLRLIYFSYDVKMKEKGDIPEGYSVSREKKERFSLILESASTNQTSMYLCASGSNQPQHFGDGTRLSIL.

The V and J genes are TRBV27 and TRBJ2-3; D not resolved. CDR3 length: 10 residues. The V and J ends lost 6 bases and 3 bases respectively, with 1 base between them. Germline loops: CDR1 MNHEY, CDR2 SMNVEV (reference sequence). The DNA for the CDR3 is TGTGCCAGCAGGACAGATACGCAGTATTTT. Translated: CASRTDTQYF.

The chain employs TRBV5-6 and TRBJ2-2; D is unresolved. Deletions cut 2 bases from V and 4 bases from J, with 6 bases between. The CDR3 contains 13 residues. CDR1 is SGHDT, CDR2 YYEEEE, per germline. CDR3: CASSFYITGELFF. CDR3 sequence (DNA): TGTGCCAGCAGCTTCTACATCACCGGGGAGCTGTTTTTT.

This chain joins TRBV10-3 and TRBJ1-6; D call uncertain. V lost 0 bases and J lost 8, with 11 bases in between. CDR1 and CDR2 from the germline V gene are ENHRY and SYGVKD. This CDR3 is 15 amino acids long. The CDR3 loop reads CAISESLGKDSPLHF. The CDR3 DNA reads TGTGCCATCAGTGAGTCCCTGGGTAAAGATTCACCCCTCCACTTT.

The V call is TRBV30, the J call TRBJ1-2; D is uncertain. The germline V gene encodes CDR1 GTSNPN and CDR2 SVGIG (reference sequence). The CDR3 is 12 residues long. The germline V and J ends were trimmed by 6 bases and 8 bases, with 16 bases remaining between them. CDR3 in DNA: TGTGCCTGCAAGGGAAGACCTCCGGGCTACACCTTC. Amino acid sequence: CACKGRPPGYTF.

The V call is TRBV28, the J call TRBJ1-2, with TRBD1 matching 9 bases. CDR1 and CDR2 (germline): MDHEN, SYDVKM. The CDR3 sequence is 15 residues long. J lost 1 base, V lost 5 bases, and 5 bases had no gene match. CDR3 DNA sequence: TGTGCCAGCAGTCCCCGGGACAGGGTTAACTATGGCTACACCTTC. It encodes CASSPRDRVNYGYTF.

The chain carries TRBV5-1 and TRBJ1-4; D not resolved. This CDR3 has 14 amino acids. Germline CDR1 reads SGHRS; CDR2 reads YFSETQ. V dropped 0 bases and J dropped 5 bases, with 8 bases sitting between them. The CDR3 coding sequence is TGCGCCAGCAGCTTGGGGACGATGAATGAAAAACTGTTTTTT. This gives the protein CASSLGTMNEKLFF.

The genes are TRBV15 and TRBJ1-3, with D uncertain. The V gene's germline CDR1 is LNHNV and CDR2 YYDKDF (reference sequence). CDR3 length: 15 amino acids. Between the trimmed V and J ends, which lost 4 bases and 0 bases, there was a span of 10 bases. CDR3 nucleotide sequence: TGTGCCACCAGCACCGCCGTGGCCTCTGGAAACACCATATATTTT. Translated, it gives CATSTAVASGNTIYF.

V gene TRBV19 combines with J gene TRBJ2-3, with 11 bases that match TRBD2. The trim removed 4 bases at V and 5 bases at J, leaving 11 bases unmatched. Germline lookup yields CDR1 LNHDA and CDR2 SQIVND (reference sequence). There are 17 residues in the CDR3. Written as DNA, the CDR3 is TGTGCCAGTAGTAGCCGGTACACTAGCGGGGGAAGAGATACGCAGTATTTT. It encodes CASSSRYTSGGRDTQYF.

This clone was counted between two and nine times. V gene TRBV19 combines with J gene TRBJ1-1; D is perhaps TRBD1 (6 bases). The CDR3 covers 14 residues. Per germline, CDR1 LNHDA and CDR2 SQIVND (reference sequence). V shed 7 bases and J shed 4 bases, with 16 bases lying between them. CDR3 DNA: TGTGCCAGTACCCCGGGGGGCAGGGTCACTGAAGCTTTCTTT. Amino acid sequence: CASTPGGRVTEAFF.

The rearrangement links TRBV4-3 to TRBJ2-7, with D perhaps matching TRBD1 or TRBD2 (6 bases each). V was cut by 1 base and J by 0 bases, with 10 bases left in between. CDR3 length: 15 residues. The germline V gene has CDR1 LGHNA and CDR2 YSLEER. The CDR3 DNA is TGCGCCAGCAGCCAAGGGAGGGGGGCCTCCTACGAGCAGTACTTC. It translates to CASSQGRGASYEQYF.

In its sample, this clone was seen once. V gene TRBV6-6 combines with J gene TRBJ2-7; no reliable D call. Trimming shortened V by 0 bases and J by 7 bases, and 10 bases separated the two germline ends. Germline V CDR1 and CDR2: MNHNY, SVGAGI (reference sequence). The CDR3 contains 13 residues. Written as DNA, the CDR3 is TGTGCCAGCAGTTACTCAGAGGTTGTAGAGCAGTACTTC. This encodes CASSYSEVVEQYF.

The chain is built from TRBV6-4 and TRBJ2-2; D is perhaps TRBD1 (6 bases). V was trimmed by 8 bases and J by 0 bases, leaving 10 bases between them. CDR3 length: 14 amino acids. The germline CDR1 and CDR2 sequences are MRHNA and SNTAGT. CDR3 protein: CASQTGTNTGELFF. In DNA, the CDR3 is TGTGCCAGCCAAACAGGGACGAACACCGGGGAGCTGTTTTTT.

The rearrangement joins TRBV7-9 to TRBJ1-3, with a tentative D call TRBD1 (5 bases). Germline CDR1 SEHNR, CDR2 FQNEAQ (reference sequence). This CDR3 contains 13 residues. The V and J ends lost 5 bases and 4 bases respectively, with 9 bases between them. CDR3 protein: CASSPGAGNTIYF. The CDR3 DNA reads TGTGCCAGCAGCCCCGGGGCCGGAAACACCATATATTTT.

The V and J genes are TRBV19 and TRBJ2-3, with 14 bases identical to TRBD2. This CDR3 region has 17 residues. CDR1 is LNHDA, CDR2 SQIVND, per germline (reference sequence). Trimming removed 5 bases from V and 1 base from J; junction bases left unmatched: 5. The CDR3 DNA is TGTGCCAGTAGTCCCCGACTAGCGGGGGGGGGCACAGATACGCAGTATTTT. Translated, it gives CASSPRLAGGGTDTQYF.

J is TRBJ2-5 and V is TRBV29-1; D is undetermined. CDR3 length: 13 amino acids. V lost 2 bases to trimming and J lost 1 base, with 8 bases between them. CDR1 is SQVTM and CDR2 is ANQGSEA in the germline V gene. The CDR3 nucleotides are TGCAGCGTTGAAAGGCTCTTCCAAGAGACCCAGTACTTC. This gives the protein CSVERLFQETQYF. Supplemented by reference TRBV29-1 and TRBJ2-5, the full variable domain reads SAVISQKPSRDICQRGTSLTIQCQVDSQVTMMFWYRQQPGQSLTLIATANQGSEATYESGFVIDKFPISRPNLTFSTLTVSNMSPEDSSIYLCSVERLFQETQYFGPGTRLLVL.

The chain combines TRBV9 with TRBJ2-5; TRBD2 matches 7 bases. Trimming removed 4 bases from V and 5 bases from J; junction bases left unmatched: 8. CDR3 length equals 14 residues. Looked up from germline, CDR1 is SGDLS and CDR2 is YYNGEE. CDR3 DNA: TGTGCCAGCAGCCTTACTAGCGCGGGGGAGACCCAGTACTTC. This gives the protein CASSLTSAGETQYF. Filled out from reference TRBV9 and TRBJ2-5, the complete variable domain reads DSGVTQTPKHLITATGQRVTLRCSPRSGDLSVYWYQQSLDQGLQFLIQYYNGEERAKGNILERFSAQQFPDLHSELNLSSLELGDSALYFCASSLTSAGETQYFGPGTRLLVL.

The chain joins TRBV5-6 to TRBJ2-5, with TRBD1 matching over 8 bases. The CDR3 has 13 residues. CDR1 is SGHDT and CDR2 is YYEEEE in the germline V gene. Trimming at V came to 4 bases and at J to 3 bases, leaving 2 bases not matched to a gene. The CDR3 region has the DNA TGTGCCAGCAGCCCGACAGGGGAAGAGACCCAGTACTTC. This codes for CASSPTGEETQYF.

Only one count was recorded for this clone. The CDR3 reads CASSLARGDNSPLHF. The CDR3 DNA follows: TGTGCCAGCAGCTTAGCCCGAGGGGATAATTCACCCCTCCACTTT. The chain employs TRBV7-9 and TRBJ1-6, with a weak D call TRBD1 (5 bases). The CDR3 loop spans 15 amino acids. CDR1 is SEHNR and CDR2 is FQNEAQ in the germline V gene (reference sequence). Trimming took 0 bases from V and 5 from J, leaving 8 bases between them.

The CDR3 DNA is TGTGCCAGCACCGGCCGGATTTACAATGAGCAGTTCTTC. It is translated as CASTGRIYNEQFF. V is TRBV5-6 and J is TRBJ2-1; no firm D call. Germline V gene lookup returns CDR1 SGHDT and CDR2 YYEEEE. V lost 6 bases and J 4 bases, leaving 11 bases between the germline ends. The CDR3 extends over 13 amino acids.

This clone turned up a few times. This chain joins TRBV7-9 and TRBJ1-5; D not certain. Looked up from germline, CDR1 is SEHNR and CDR2 is FQNEAQ (reference sequence). This CDR3 has 14 amino acids. The V gene lost 6 bases and the J gene lost 7 bases, with 16 bases spanning the gap. CDR3 coding DNA: TGTGCCAGCAGTCATGATGGCGTAGGGCAGCCCCAGCATTTT. Protein sequence: CASSHDGVGQPQHF.

This sequence joins TRBV14 and TRBJ2-5; D gene ambiguous. The CDR3 covers 11 residues. Trimming cost V 4 bases and J 2 bases, with 2 bases left between them. Germline lookup yields CDR1 SGHDN and CDR2 FVKESK. CDR3 in amino acids: CASSRQETQYF. In DNA form, the CDR3 reads TGTGCCAGCAGCCGTCAAGAGACCCAGTACTTC.